The clone carrying this T cell receptor (beta chain) has just a few counts. TCRdb's copy holds only in-frame clones and misses some; the assay was immunoSEQ multiplex PCR. The sample yields about 15,000 clones, around 80% seen once. This record belongs to a study of blood T cell repertoires in COVID-19. CDR3 length: 15 amino acids. Per germline, CDR1 SGDLS and CDR2 YYNGEE. The V gene end was trimmed by 2 bases and the J gene end by 5 bases; junction bases not matched to a gene: 4. This TCR derives from a human donor in a cohort sampled during active COVID-19. The chain employs TRBV9 and TRBJ2-2; 9 bases are a match to TRBD2. Sequencing was done on a sample of peripheral blood. CDR3 nucleotides: TGTGCCAGCAGCGTTGGCGGGAGGGGTACCGGGGAGCTGTTTTTT. It is translated as CASSVGGRGTGELFF.